These 17 T cell receptor beta chains share one sample of origin, sequenced in a study of PD-L1 blockade in urothelial cancer. The table came from immunoSEQ multiplex PCR; TCRdb's copy has only in-frame clones and leaves some out. Of around 68,000 clones in the sample, 75% to 85% are singletons; the top ten hold over 1.5%. Indicated time point: pretreatment peripheral blood. This specimen consisted of PBMCs, obtained around atezolizumab (anti-PD-L1) treatment. Receptor source: a man in his sixties or seventies with urothelial cancer.

This chain joins TRBV6-5 and TRBJ2-4; possible D gene TRBD2, 6 bases. Trimming stripped 3 bases from V and 5 bases from J, with 11 bases between. This CDR3 is built from 14 residues. Germline CDR1 is MNHEY and CDR2 is SVGAGI. CDR3: CASSYSGFENIQYF. The CDR3 region has the DNA TGTGCCAGCAGTTATAGCGGCTTTGAAAACATTCAGTACTTC.

The rearrangement links TRBV5-1 to TRBJ2-1; 10 positions match TRBD2. The germline V gene encodes CDR1 SGHRS and CDR2 YFSETQ. Unmatched junction bases numbered 3, after V lost 2 bases and J lost 4 bases. This CDR3 is 15 amino acids long. Written as DNA, the CDR3 is TGCGCCAGCAGCTTACTAGCGGGGATGTACAATGAGCAGTTCTTC. As protein: CASSLLAGMYNEQFF.

The chain recombines TRBV9 with TRBJ2-3; maybe TRBD1 (7 bases). V lost 4 bases and J lost 3, with 15 bases in between. From germline, CDR1 is SGDLS and CDR2 YYNGEE. This CDR3 region has 15 residues. The CDR3 region is CASSITGAGTDTQYF. CDR3 coding DNA: TGTGCCAGCAGCATAACAGGGGCGGGAACAGATACGCAGTATTTT.

CDR3 bases: TGTGCCAGCAGCGTCTCCGCCGGGCAGGGAGGAAAGACCCAGTACTTC. Translating gives CASSVSAGQGGKTQYF. The genes are TRBV9 and TRBJ2-5; tentative D call: TRBD2 (6 bases). The CDR3 spans 16 residues. V lost 2 bases and J lost 6, with 20 bases in between. Germline V lookup: CDR1 SGDLS, CDR2 YYNGEE.

This chain joins TRBV6-1 and TRBJ2-1; TRBD2 is a possible D gene (6 bases). V lost 6 bases, J lost 5 bases, and 11 bases lay in between. Germline V gene data show CDR1 as MNHNS and CDR2 as SASEGT. This CDR3 is built from 13 residues. The CDR3 spells CASRAPGDNEQFF. CDR3 coding DNA: TGTGCCAGCAGGGCCCCGGGGGACAATGAGCAGTTCTTC.

The chain uses TRBV27 and TRBJ2-7, with 7 nucleotides matching TRBD1. The length of the CDR3 is 13 residues. J was trimmed by 2 bases and V by 6 bases; bases with no gene match: 4. CDR1 is MNHEY and CDR2 is SMNVEV in the germline V gene (reference sequence). CDR3 in DNA: TGTGCCAGCAGCGTTGGGACAGCCTACGAGCAGTACTTC. Translation gives CASSVGTAYEQYF.

V is TRBV7-2 and J is TRBJ1-5; D not certain. V shed 4 bases and J shed 0 bases, with 10 bases lying between them. The germline V gene has CDR1 SGHTA and CDR2 FQGNSA. The CDR3 covers 15 residues. DNA for the CDR3: TGTGCCAGCAGCTCAACCCAGTATAGCAATCAGCCCCAGCATTTT. Translated, it gives CASSSTQYSNQPQHF. Combining the CDR3 with reference TRBV7-2 and TRBJ1-5 gives the whole variable domain GAGVSQSPSNKVTEKGKDVELRCDPISGHTALYWYRQSLGQGLEFLIYFQGNSAPDKSGLPSDRFSAERTGGSVSTLTIQRTQQEDSAVYLCASSSTQYSNQPQHFGDGTRLSIL.

The genes are TRBV9 and TRBJ2-1; TRBD1 might be the D (6 bases). V lost 3 bases and J lost 5, with 15 bases in between. This CDR3 has 15 residues. Germline CDR1 reads SGDLS; CDR2 reads YYNGEE. Here the CDR3 reads CASSGTALTDNEQFF. As DNA, the CDR3 is TGTGCCAGCAGCGGGACAGCTTTAACCGACAATGAGCAGTTCTTC. The full variable domain, its missing parts supplied by reference TRBV9 and TRBJ2-1, is DSGVTQTPKHLITATGQRVTLRCSPRSGDLSVYWYQQSLDQGLQFLIQYYNGEERAKGNILERFSAQQFPDLHSELNLSSLELGDSALYFCASSGTALTDNEQFFGPGTRLTVL.

V usage is TRBV5-1 and J usage is TRBJ2-5; 16 bases map to TRBD2. The germline gives CDR1 SGHRS, CDR2 YFSETQ. The CDR3 is 20 amino acids. V lost 4 bases to trimming and J lost 5 bases; unmatched junction nucleotides: 17. The CDR3 loop reads CASSLRPGLAGGNSLETQYF. The DNA for the CDR3 is TGCGCCAGCAGCCTCCGCCCGGGACTAGCGGGAGGGAATTCTTTGGAGACCCAGTACTTC.

This clone was observed a few times. Mismatch with germline at one junction end may stem from a read error. The rearrangement uses TRBV7-7 and TRBJ2-5; possible D gene TRBD1, 6 bases. Germline V gives CDR1 SSHAT, CDR2 FNYEAQ (reference sequence). This CDR3 comprises 14 residues. The CDR3 region is CASSSRDILATQYF. For the CDR3, the DNA is TGTGCTAGCAGCTCGAGGGACATTTTGGCGACCCAGTACTTC.

V is TRBV7-8 and J is TRBJ1-2; D is ambiguous. The germline gives CDR1 SGHVS, CDR2 FQNEAQ. The CDR3 has 17 residues. Trimming pared 1 base from V and 2 bases from J, leaving 17 bases between. The CDR3 spells CASSLDWFPGSNYGYTF. The CDR3, as DNA: TGTGCCAGCAGCTTAGACTGGTTCCCGGGATCAAACTATGGCTACACCTTC.

This rearrangement joins TRBV4-1 to TRBJ2-7, with D perhaps TRBD2 (6 bases). CDR3 length: 16 amino acids. V was cut by 6 bases and J by 4 bases, with 22 bases left in between. Germline loops: CDR1 MGHRA, CDR2 YSYEKL. Written as DNA, the CDR3 is TGCGCCAGCAGTCCCTCCTACGGGGAGGCAAGGTACGAGCAGTACTTC. Protein product: CASSPSYGEARYEQYF.

The chain joins TRBV7-6 to TRBJ1-2; TRBD1 might be the D (6 bases). V was pared by 1 base and J by 4 bases, with 10 bases between. The germline V gene encodes CDR1 SGHVS and CDR2 FNYEAQ. CDR3 length: 14 amino acids. In DNA form, the CDR3 reads TGTGCCAGCAGCTTAGAGCGGGGGGCCTATGGCTACACCTTC. This codes for CASSLERGAYGYTF.

The chain combines TRBV5-1 with TRBJ2-7; 8 nucleotides align to TRBD1. The length of the CDR3 is 15 residues. Germline V lookup: CDR1 SGHRS, CDR2 YFSETQ. V lost 1 base to trimming and J lost 3 bases; unmatched junction nucleotides: 6. CDR3 DNA sequence: TGCGCCAGCAGCTTGAGCGCAGGGGGCATCTACGAGCAGTACTTC. It encodes CASSLSAGGIYEQYF.

The CDR3: CASSLEGRLAGLTDTQYF. The CDR3 coding sequence is TGCGCCAGCAGCTTGGAAGGTCGACTAGCGGGACTCACAGATACGCAGTATTTT. The chain couples TRBV5-1 to TRBJ2-3, with TRBD2 matching over 11 bases. This CDR3 region has 18 residues. V trimming: 0 bases; J trimming: 2 bases; junction bases outside the gene matches: 8. CDR1 and CDR2 from the germline V gene are SGHRS and YFSETQ.

This clone came up once. The rearrangement uses TRBV6-5 and TRBJ1-1; 9 nucleotides match TRBD1. The CDR3 loop spans 14 amino acids. Germline V gene lookup returns CDR1 MNHEY and CDR2 SVGAGI. The junction had 12 bases not matched to a gene; V was cut back by 6 bases and J by 10 bases. In nucleotides, the CDR3 is TGTGCCAGCAGACTACAGGGACAGGGAGATGGAGCTTTCTTT. This sequence encodes CASRLQGQGDGAFF.

V gene TRBV7-2 combines with J gene TRBJ1-1; TRBD1 aligns across 9 bases. This CDR3 spans 16 amino acids. Germline V lookup: CDR1 SGHTA, CDR2 FQGNSA. V lost 5 bases to trimming and J lost 2 bases; unmatched junction nucleotides: 9. In DNA form, the CDR3 reads TGTGCCAGCAGCCCTTATTCGGACAGGGGAAACACTGAAGCTTTCTTT. Amino acid sequence: CASSPYSDRGNTEAFF.